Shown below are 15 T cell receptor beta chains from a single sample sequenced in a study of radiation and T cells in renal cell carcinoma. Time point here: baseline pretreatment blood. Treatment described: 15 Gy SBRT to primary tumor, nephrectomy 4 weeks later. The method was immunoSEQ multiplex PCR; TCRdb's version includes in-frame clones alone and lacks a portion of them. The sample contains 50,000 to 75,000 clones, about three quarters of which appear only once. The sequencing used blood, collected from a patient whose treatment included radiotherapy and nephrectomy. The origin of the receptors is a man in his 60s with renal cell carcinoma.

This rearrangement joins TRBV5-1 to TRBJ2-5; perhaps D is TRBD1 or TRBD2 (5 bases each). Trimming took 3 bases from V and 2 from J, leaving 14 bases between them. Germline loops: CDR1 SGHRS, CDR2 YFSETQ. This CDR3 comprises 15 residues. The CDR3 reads CASSSAIGGQETQYF. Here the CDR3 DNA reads TGCGCCAGCAGCTCTGCTATTGGGGGTCAAGAGACCCAGTACTTC.

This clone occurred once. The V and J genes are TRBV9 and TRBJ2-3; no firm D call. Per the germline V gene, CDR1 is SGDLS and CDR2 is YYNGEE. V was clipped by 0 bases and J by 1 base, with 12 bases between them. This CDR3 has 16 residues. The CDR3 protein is CASSVALLIGTDTQYF. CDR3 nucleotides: TGTGCCAGCAGCGTAGCCCTGTTGATTGGCACAGATACGCAGTATTTT.

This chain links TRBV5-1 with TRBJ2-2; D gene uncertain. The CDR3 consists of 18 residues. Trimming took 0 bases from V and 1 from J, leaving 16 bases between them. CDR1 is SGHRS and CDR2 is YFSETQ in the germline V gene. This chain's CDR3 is CASSLARNPPQNTGELFF. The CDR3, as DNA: TGCGCCAGCAGCTTGGCCAGGAACCCCCCCCAGAACACCGGGGAGCTGTTTTTT. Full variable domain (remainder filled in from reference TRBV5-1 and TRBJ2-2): KAGVTQTPRYLIKTRGQQVTLSCSPISGHRSVSWYQQTPGQGLQFLFEYFSETQRNKGNFPGRFSGRQFSNSRSEMNVSTLELGDSALYLCASSLARNPPQNTGELFFGEGSRLTVL.

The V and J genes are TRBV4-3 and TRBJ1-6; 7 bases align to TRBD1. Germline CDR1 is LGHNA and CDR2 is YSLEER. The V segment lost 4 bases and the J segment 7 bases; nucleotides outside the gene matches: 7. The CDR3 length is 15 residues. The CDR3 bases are TGCGCCAGCAGCCTTGTGACAGGGTCAAATTCACCCCTCCACTTT. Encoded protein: CASSLVTGSNSPLHF.

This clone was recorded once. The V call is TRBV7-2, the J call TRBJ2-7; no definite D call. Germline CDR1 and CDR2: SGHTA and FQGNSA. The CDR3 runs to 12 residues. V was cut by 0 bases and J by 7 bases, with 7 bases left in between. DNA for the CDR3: TGTGCCAGCAGCTTAGCACTTGGGGAGCAGTACTTC. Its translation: CASSLALGEQYF. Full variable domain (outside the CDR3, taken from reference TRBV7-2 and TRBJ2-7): GAGVSQSPSNKVTEKGKDVELRCDPISGHTALYWYRQSLGQGLEFLIYFQGNSAPDKSGLPSDRFSAERTGGSVSTLTIQRTQQEDSAVYLCASSLALGEQYFGPGTRLTVT.

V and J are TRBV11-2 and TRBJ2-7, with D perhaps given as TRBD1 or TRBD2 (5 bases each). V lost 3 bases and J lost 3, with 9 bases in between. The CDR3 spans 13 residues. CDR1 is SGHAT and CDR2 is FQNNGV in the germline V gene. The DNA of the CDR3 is TGTGCCAGCAGCTTCGGGGCTTTCTACGAGCAGTACGTC. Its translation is CASSFGAFYEQYV.

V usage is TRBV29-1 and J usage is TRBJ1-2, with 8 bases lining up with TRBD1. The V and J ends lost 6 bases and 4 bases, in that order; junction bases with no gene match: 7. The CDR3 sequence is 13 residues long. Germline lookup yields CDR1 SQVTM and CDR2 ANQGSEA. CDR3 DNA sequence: TGCAGCGTCCCGACAGGGGAAGTCTATGGCTACACCTTC. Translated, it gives CSVPTGEVYGYTF.

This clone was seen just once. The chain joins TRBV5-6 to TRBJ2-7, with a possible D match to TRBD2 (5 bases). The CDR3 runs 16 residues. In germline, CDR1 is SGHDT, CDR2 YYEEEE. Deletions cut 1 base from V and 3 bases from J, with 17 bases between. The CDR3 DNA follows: TGTGCCAGCAGCTTGATGGGAGCGGCCACGGTCTACGAGCAGTACGTC. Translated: CASSLMGAATVYEQYV.

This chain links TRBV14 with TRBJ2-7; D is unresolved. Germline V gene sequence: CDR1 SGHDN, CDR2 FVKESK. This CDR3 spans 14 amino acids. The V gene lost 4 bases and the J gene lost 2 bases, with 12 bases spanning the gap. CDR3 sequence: CASSPRRSPYEQYF. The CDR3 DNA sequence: TGTGCCAGCAGCCCTCGACGGAGCCCCTACGAGCAGTACTTC.

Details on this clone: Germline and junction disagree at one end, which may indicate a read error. CDR3 sequence: CASSPYTGYQVSF. The CDR3, as DNA: TGCGCCAGCAGTCCCTACACAGGGTATCAGGTTTCCTTC. The chain links TRBV10-1 to TRBJ1-2; D might be TRBD1 (6 bases). The CDR3 totals 13 residues. Germline loops: CDR1 WNHNN, CDR2 SYGVQD (reference sequence).

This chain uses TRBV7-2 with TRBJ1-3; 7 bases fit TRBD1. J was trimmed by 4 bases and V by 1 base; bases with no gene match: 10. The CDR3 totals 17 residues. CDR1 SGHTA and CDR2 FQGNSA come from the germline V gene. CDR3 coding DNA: TGTGCCAGCAGCTTAGTCTGGTTTCAGGGGGGCGGAAACACCATATATTTT. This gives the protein CASSLVWFQGGGNTIYF.

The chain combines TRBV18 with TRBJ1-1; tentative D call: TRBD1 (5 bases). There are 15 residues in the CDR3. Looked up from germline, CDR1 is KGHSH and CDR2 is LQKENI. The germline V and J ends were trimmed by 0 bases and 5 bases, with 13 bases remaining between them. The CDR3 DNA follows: TGTGCCAGCTCACCACCGCGCCAGCAGGGTACTGAAGCTTTCTTT. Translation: CASSPPRQQGTEAFF.

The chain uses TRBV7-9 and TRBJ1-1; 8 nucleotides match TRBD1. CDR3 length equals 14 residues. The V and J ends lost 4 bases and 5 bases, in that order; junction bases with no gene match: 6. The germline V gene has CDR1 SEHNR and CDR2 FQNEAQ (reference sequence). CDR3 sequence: CASSSRTGLTEAFF. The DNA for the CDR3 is TGTGCCAGCAGCTCACGGACAGGGTTGACTGAAGCTTTCTTT.

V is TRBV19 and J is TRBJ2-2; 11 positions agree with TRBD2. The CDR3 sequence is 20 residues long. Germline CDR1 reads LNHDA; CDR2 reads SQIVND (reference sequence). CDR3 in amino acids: CASEDRVAGGPNGNTGELFF. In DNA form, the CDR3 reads TGTGCGTCCGAGGACCGGGTAGCGGGGGGGCCGAATGGGAACACCGGGGAGCTGTTTTTT.

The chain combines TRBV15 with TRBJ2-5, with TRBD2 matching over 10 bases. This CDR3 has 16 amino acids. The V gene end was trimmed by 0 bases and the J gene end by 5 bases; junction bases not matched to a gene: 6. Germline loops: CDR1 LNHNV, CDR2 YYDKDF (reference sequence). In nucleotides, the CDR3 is TGTGCCACCAGCAGAGATATGGTAGCGGGAGGTGAGACCCAGTACTTC. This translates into CATSRDMVAGGETQYF. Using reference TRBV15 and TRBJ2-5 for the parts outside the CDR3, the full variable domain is DAMVIQNPRYQVTQFGKPVTLSCSQTLNHNVMYWYQQKSSQAPKLLFHYYDKDFNNEADTPDNFQSRRPNTSFCFLDIRSPGLGDTAMYLCATSRDMVAGGETQYFGPGTRLLVL.